This T cell receptor (beta chain) originates from a study of T and B cells in COVID-19 patients. TRB rearrangements were amplified by multiplex PCR with BIOMED2 TRB-A/B primers. From the multiplex PCR reads, TCRdb called clonotypes with MiXCR, one entry per CDR3 protein. The table has about 5,800 distinct CDR3 sequences, roughly a quarter seen once. A word on this clonotype: The antigen is not known.

Blood genomic DNA input for TRB amplification was 250-500 ng. The V segment lost 5 bases and the J segment 4 bases; nucleotides outside the gene matches: 11. The CDR3 has 16 residues. Germline values: CDR1 SEHNR, CDR2 FQNEAQ (reference sequence). Overall study findings and caveats: Early severe-case samples and blood from mildly ill patients during symptoms were in short supply. In COVID-19 patients, T cell receptor beta variable and joining gene use was reportedly strongly skewed.

This TCR derives from a human donor with active COVID-19. Sequencing input: blood. J is TRBJ1-5 and V is TRBV7-9; 7 bases fit TRBD1. Here the CDR3 DNA reads TGTGCCAGCAGCCAATCTGGGGGACAGCTTAATCAGCCCCAGCATTTT. As protein: CASSQSGGQLNQPQHF.